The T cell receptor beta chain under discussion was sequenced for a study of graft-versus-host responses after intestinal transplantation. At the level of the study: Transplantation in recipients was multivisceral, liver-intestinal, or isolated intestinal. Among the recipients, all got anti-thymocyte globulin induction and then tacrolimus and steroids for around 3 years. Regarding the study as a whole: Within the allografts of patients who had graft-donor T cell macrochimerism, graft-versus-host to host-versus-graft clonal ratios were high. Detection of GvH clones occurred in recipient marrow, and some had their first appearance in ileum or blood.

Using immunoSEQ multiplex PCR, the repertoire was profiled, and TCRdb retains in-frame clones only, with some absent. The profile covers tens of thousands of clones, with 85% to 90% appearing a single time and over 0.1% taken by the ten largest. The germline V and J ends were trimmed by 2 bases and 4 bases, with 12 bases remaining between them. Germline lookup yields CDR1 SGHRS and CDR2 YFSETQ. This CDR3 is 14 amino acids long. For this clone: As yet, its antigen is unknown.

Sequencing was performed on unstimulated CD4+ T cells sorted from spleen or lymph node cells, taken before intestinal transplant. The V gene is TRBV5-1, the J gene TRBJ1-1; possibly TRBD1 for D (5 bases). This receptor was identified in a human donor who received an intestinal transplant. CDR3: CASSFGGVSTEAFF. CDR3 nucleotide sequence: TGCGCCAGCAGCTTCGGGGGGGTGAGCACTGAAGCTTTCTTT.